This passage covers 30 T cell receptor beta chains from one sample sequenced in a study of shared clonotypes between healthy human individuals. Assay used: immunoSEQ multiplex PCR; TCRdb lists only in-frame clones, some missing. The table includes 2 million to 2.5 million clones, 85% to 95% detected once. The sequencing input was naive CD4+ T cells from PBMCs. Stated subset: CD45RA+ positively selected. These TCRs come from a man aged 18 to 30 in good health. Some clones in this sample may be carry-over from other donors' samples.

V is TRBV5-1 and J is TRBJ1-1; D may be TRBD1 (5 bases). V was pared by 1 base and J by 11 bases, with 12 bases between. The germline V gene has CDR1 SGHRS and CDR2 YFSETQ. CDR3 size: 12 residues. CDR3 sequence: CASSLPGGSAFF. DNA of the CDR3: TGCGCCAGCAGCTTGCCCGGGGGTTCCGCTTTCTTT.

This clone was observed a single time. The chain has TRBV5-1 and TRBJ2-5; 10 bases align to TRBD1. CDR1 and CDR2 (germline): SGHRS, YFSETQ. This CDR3 has 17 amino acids. J was trimmed by 2 bases and V by 4 bases; bases with no gene match: 11. This CDR3 is CASSRSWGQGTQETQYF. DNA for the CDR3: TGCGCCAGCAGCCGGTCCTGGGGACAGGGGACACAAGAGACCCAGTACTTC.

DNA for the CDR3: TGTGCCACTCTGGGGGCGGGTGGACTCCAAGAGACCCAGTACTTC. This translates into CATLGAGGLQETQYF. This chain joins TRBV6-6 and TRBJ2-5; perhaps TRBD1 as D (6 bases). Per germline, CDR1 MNHNY and CDR2 SVGAGI (reference sequence). The CDR3 has 15 residues. V dropped 10 bases and J dropped 1 base, with 19 bases sitting between them.

The chain combines TRBV11-1 with TRBJ2-1; a weak D match, TRBD1 (6 bases). CDR3 length: 14 amino acids. V lost 8 bases, J lost 7 bases, and 18 bases lay in between. Germline values: CDR1 SGHAT, CDR2 FQDESV (reference sequence). CDR3 residues: CASALGGRGNEQFF. In nucleotides, the CDR3 is TGTGCCAGCGCGTTAGGCGGCAGGGGTAATGAGCAGTTCTTC.

CDR3: CASSSLQGSYEQYF. For the CDR3, the DNA is TGTGCCAGCAGCTCTTTACAGGGTTCCTACGAGCAGTACTTC. The rearrangement joins TRBV5-5 to TRBJ2-7; D may be TRBD1 (6 bases). The CDR3 totals 14 residues. Trimming took 3 bases from V and 1 from J, leaving 11 bases between them. The germline gives CDR1 SGHKS, CDR2 YYEKEE (reference sequence).

The genes are TRBV10-1 and TRBJ2-3; TRBD2 agrees at 9 bases. The length of the CDR3 is 20 residues. J gave up 4 bases and V 5 bases, and 22 bases lay outside the gene matches. In germline, CDR1 is WNHNN, CDR2 SYGVQD (reference sequence). The CDR3 protein is CASSSPEGSGRTSSADTQYF. In DNA, the CDR3 is TGCGCCAGCAGTTCTCCAGAGGGGAGCGGGAGGACCTCATCGGCAGATACGCAGTATTTT.

The chain combines TRBV7-2 with TRBJ2-7; 8 bases fit TRBD2. The germline gives CDR1 SGHTA, CDR2 FQGNSA. Germline trimming cut 4 bases from V and 4 bases from J; bases unmatched to any gene: 12. The CDR3 totals 16 residues. Here the CDR3 DNA reads TGTGCCAGCAGCTCCCGATCGGGCGGGAGGCCTTACGAGCAGTACTTC. Translation: CASSSRSGGRPYEQYF.

This clone has a single count. The chain uses TRBV7-2 and TRBJ2-5, with a weak D call TRBD2 (6 bases). Per the germline V gene, CDR1 is SGHTA and CDR2 is FQGNSA. The CDR3 extends over 14 amino acids. V lost 1 base and J lost 5, with 11 bases in between. The CDR3 sequence: CASSLVPRGETQYF. CDR3 sequence (DNA): TGTGCCAGCAGCTTAGTACCCCGGGGGGAGACCCAGTACTTC. Full variable domain (outside the CDR3, taken from reference TRBV7-2 and TRBJ2-5): GAGVSQSPSNKVTEKGKDVELRCDPISGHTALYWYRQSLGQGLEFLIYFQGNSAPDKSGLPSDRFSAERTGGSVSTLTIQRTQQEDSAVYLCASSLVPRGETQYFGPGTRLLVL.

J is TRBJ2-7 and V is TRBV19; 10 bases are shared with TRBD1. The CDR3 loop spans 15 amino acids. V shed 4 bases and J 5 bases; nucleotides not matched to a gene: 8. Germline values: CDR1 LNHDA, CDR2 SQIVND (reference sequence). CDR3 amino acids: CASSTTGTGVHEQYF. The CDR3 nucleotides are TGTGCCAGTAGTACGACCGGGACAGGGGTCCACGAGCAGTACTTC.

The chain recombines TRBV2 with TRBJ2-5; tentative D call: TRBD1 (6 bases). CDR3 length: 11 amino acids. From germline, CDR1 is SNHLY and CDR2 FYNNEI. V was cut by 8 bases and J by 10 bases, with 14 bases left in between. CDR3 amino acids: CASGGRGGQYF. As DNA, the CDR3 is TGTGCCAGCGGTGGTAGAGGGGGCCAGTACTTC.

The genes are TRBV27 and TRBJ1-4; 7 bases are shared with TRBD1. The length of the CDR3 is 15 residues. Germline V gene lookup returns CDR1 MNHEY and CDR2 SMNVEV (reference sequence). V shed 3 bases and J 1 base; nucleotides not matched to a gene: 2. CDR3 sequence (DNA): TGTGCCAGCAGTTTGTACAGGGGAACTAATGAAAAACTGTTTTTT. Translated, it gives CASSLYRGTNEKLFF.

The gene calls are TRBV4-1 and TRBJ2-5; 13 nucleotides match TRBD2. CDR1 is MGHRA and CDR2 is YSYEKL in the germline V gene. The CDR3 consists of 13 residues. The J segment lost 12 bases and the V segment lost 4 bases, leaving 5 bases of the junction unmatched. The CDR3 region is CASSPGTSGAEYF. The CDR3 region has the DNA TGCGCCAGCAGCCCCGGGACTAGCGGGGCCGAGTACTTC.

The chain has TRBV11-2 and TRBJ2-2; TRBD1 or TRBD2 may be the D gene (5 bases each). Germline V gene lookup returns CDR1 SGHAT and CDR2 FQNNGV. CDR3 length: 15 residues. Trimming left V 2 bases short and J 3 bases short, with 10 bases between. The CDR3 DNA is TGTGCCAGCAGCTTACGGCAGGGAGACACCGGGGAGCTGTTTTTT. Its protein product is CASSLRQGDTGELFF. The whole variable domain, remainder taken from reference TRBV11-2 and TRBJ2-2, is EAGVAQSPRYKIIEKRQSVAFWCNPISGHATLYWYQQILGQGPKLLIQFQNNGVVDDSQLPKDRFSAERLKGVDSTLKIQPAKLEDSAVYLCASSLRQGDTGELFFGEGSRLTVL.

This clone has only one observation. V usage is TRBV29-1 and J usage is TRBJ2-3; 8 nucleotides match TRBD2. J was trimmed by 2 bases and V by 1 base; bases with no gene match: 2. Germline CDR1 and CDR2: SQVTM and ANQGSEA. There are 14 residues in the CDR3. The CDR3 sequence is CSVEGTSHTDTQYF. The CDR3, as DNA: TGCAGCGTTGAAGGGACTAGCCACACAGATACGCAGTATTTT.

This chain joins TRBV9 and TRBJ2-7; 8 bases fit TRBD2. CDR3 size: 14 residues. Germline CDR1 SGDLS, CDR2 YYNGEE. The V segment lost 3 bases and the J segment 1 base; nucleotides outside the gene matches: 3. DNA of the CDR3: TGTGCCAGCAGCGCGACTAGCGTATCCTACGAGCAGTACTTC. It is translated as CASSATSVSYEQYF.

V gene TRBV19 combines with J gene TRBJ2-7; the D call may be TRBD1 or TRBD2 (5 bases each). Trimming pared 9 bases from V and 3 bases from J, leaving 9 bases between. In germline, CDR1 is LNHDA, CDR2 SQIVND (reference sequence). The length of the CDR3 is 11 residues. The DNA for the CDR3 is TGTGCCAGCGGGGCGTTCTACGAGCAGTACTTC. Amino acid sequence: CASGAFYEQYF.

V gene TRBV2 combines with J gene TRBJ2-5; 8 bases map to TRBD2. The CDR3 is 14 residues long. Germline V gene lookup returns CDR1 SNHLY and CDR2 FYNNEI. The V segment lost 5 bases and the J segment 5 bases; nucleotides outside the gene matches: 7. CDR3 nucleotides: TGTGCCAGCAGTCTTAGCGGGATTGGGGAGACCCAGTACTTC. This gives the protein CASSLSGIGETQYF.

The J gene is TRBJ1-2, the V gene TRBV6-5; tentatively, D is TRBD1 (5 bases). V gave up 1 base and J gave up 4 bases, with 10 bases separating them. Germline CDR1 is MNHEY and CDR2 is SVGAGI. The CDR3 runs 14 residues. The CDR3 loop is CASSYFSGAYGYTF. CDR3 nucleotide sequence: TGTGCCAGCAGTTACTTTTCCGGGGCCTATGGCTACACCTTC.

This sequence joins TRBV28 and TRBJ2-1, with 7 bases fitting TRBD1. Looked up from germline, CDR1 is MDHEN and CDR2 is SYDVKM. This CDR3 spans 15 amino acids. The V gene end was trimmed by 6 bases and the J gene end by 4 bases; junction bases not matched to a gene: 9. The CDR3 nucleotides read TGTGCCAGCAGGCCGGGGACAGATAGATACAATGAGCAGTTCTTC. Translating it yields CASRPGTDRYNEQFF.

The rearrangement joins TRBV6-6 to TRBJ2-1; 12 bases agree with TRBD2. Germline CDR1 is MNHNY and CDR2 is SVGAGI (reference sequence). Losses at the gene ends were 0 bases for V and 12 bases for J; bases not matched to a gene: 9. The CDR3 runs to 16 residues. CDR3 sequence reads: CASSYSRTSGEVRQFF. The DNA for the CDR3 is TGTGCCAGCAGTTACTCGAGGACTAGCGGGGAGGTACGGCAGTTCTTC.

The chain combines TRBV18 with TRBJ2-2; 8 bases fit TRBD2. Trimming at V came to 2 bases and at J to 0 bases, leaving 2 bases not matched to a gene. The CDR3 is 16 amino acids. Looked up from germline, CDR1 is KGHSH and CDR2 is LQKENI. The CDR3 loop is CASSPTGGANTGELFF. The CDR3 bases are TGTGCCAGCTCACCAACCGGGGGGGCGAACACCGGGGAGCTGTTTTTT.

This clone was picked up one time. The V and J genes are TRBV15 and TRBJ2-1; D is possibly TRBD2 (6 bases). CDR3 length: 16 residues. Germline assignment: CDR1 LNHNV and CDR2 YYDKDF (reference sequence). With 0 bases removed from V and 0 bases from J, the gap between germline ends came to 9 bases. This chain's CDR3 is CATSRDGRYSYNEQFF. For the CDR3, the DNA is TGTGCCACCAGCAGAGATGGGAGGTACTCCTACAATGAGCAGTTCTTC.

This clone was counted between two and nine times. This rearrangement joins TRBV18 to TRBJ2-3, with D hard to call. V was shortened by 2 bases and J by 4 bases, with 4 bases between the two germline ends. The CDR3 totals 12 residues. In germline, CDR1 is KGHSH, CDR2 LQKENI. This CDR3 is CASSPDSDTQYF. CDR3 DNA: TGTGCCAGCTCACCAGACTCAGATACGCAGTATTTT.

The chain is built from TRBV18 and TRBJ2-1; maybe TRBD2 (5 bases). The CDR3 loop spans 15 amino acids. Trimming left V 3 bases short and J 7 bases short, with 16 bases between. CDR1 and CDR2 from the germline V gene are KGHSH and LQKENI. As DNA, the CDR3 is TGTGCCAGCTCACCGGACTTGGCCTCCCGGAATGAGCAGTTCTTC. Amino acid sequence: CASSPDLASRNEQFF.

The chain is built from TRBV30 and TRBJ1-2, with no clear D. Trimming removed 1 base at V and 3 bases at J, with 12 bases between. Germline CDR1 and CDR2: GTSNPN and SVGIG (reference sequence). The CDR3 runs 14 residues. CDR3 coding DNA: TGTGCCTGGAGTGAGGGCTATGGAGACTATGGCTACACCTTC. Amino acids: CAWSEGYGDYGYTF.

The chain employs TRBV2 and TRBJ1-2; no reliable D call. Germline V CDR1 and CDR2: SNHLY, FYNNEI. The CDR3 runs to 12 residues. With 7 bases removed from V and 4 bases from J, the gap between germline ends came to 10 bases. Here the CDR3 DNA reads TGTGCCAGCAAACCAGGAATCTATGGCTACACCTTC. Amino acids: CASKPGIYGYTF.

This chain joins TRBV9 and TRBJ1-2; D might be TRBD1 (6 bases). The V end lost 5 bases, the J end lost 4 bases, and 15 bases lay between the germline ends. This CDR3 is 14 amino acids long. CDR1 is SGDLS, CDR2 YYNGEE, per germline. CDR3 sequence reads: CASSHEWTVYGYTF. The CDR3 DNA sequence: TGTGCCAGCAGTCATGAATGGACAGTCTATGGCTACACCTTC.

This clone appeared once. This CDR3 reads CASSLRYRETQYF. For the CDR3, the DNA is TGTGCCAGCAGTTTGAGGTATCGGGAGACCCAGTACTTC. The chain carries TRBV27 and TRBJ2-5; D is undetermined. Trimming took 3 bases from V and 5 from J, leaving 10 bases between them. The CDR3 sequence is 13 residues long. In germline, CDR1 is MNHEY, CDR2 SMNVEV (reference sequence).

The CDR3 DNA reads TGTGCCTGGAGTGATTCGGAAAAACTGTTTTTT. Amino acid sequence: CAWSDSEKLFF. The V gene is TRBV30, the J gene TRBJ1-4; D is unresolved. The CDR3 covers 11 residues. CDR1 and CDR2 (germline): GTSNPN, SVGIG (reference sequence). The germline V and J ends were trimmed by 1 base and 8 bases, with 5 bases remaining between them.

The V gene is TRBV6-5, the J gene TRBJ2-1, with 8 bases lining up with TRBD1. The CDR3 consists of 14 residues. Germline V gene sequence: CDR1 MNHEY, CDR2 SVGAGI. J lost 10 bases, V lost 8 bases, and 13 bases had no gene match. CDR3 in DNA: TGTGCCAGCGGAATGGATCTGCGGACAGGGGAGCAGTTCTTC. This translates into CASGMDLRTGEQFF.